This T cell receptor (beta chain) originates from a study of beta chain features in type 1 diabetes. The V gene lost 5 bases and the J gene lost 0 bases, with 17 bases spanning the gap. The CDR3 loop spans 17 amino acids. The germline V gene has CDR1 SGHRS and CDR2 YFSETQ. Expressed TCRB transcripts were sequenced because the entire RNA isolate underwent reverse transcription. Clones were sequenced by immunoSEQ multiplex PCR, and TCRdb holds only the in-frame ones, with some missing. The data contain under 250,000 clones, around an eighth of them singletons. The receptor was derived from a middle-aged woman in good health. The sample was naive CD4+ T cells from blood. This chain connects TRBV5-1 to TRBJ2-2, with D perhaps matching TRBD2 (6 bases). The chain's CDR3 is CASSKVGGRTNTGELFF. For the CDR3, the DNA is TGCGCCAGCAGTAAGGTGGGGGGACGGACGAACACCGGGGAGCTGTTTTTT.